This is a list of T cell receptor beta chains from one sample in a study of blood T cell repertoires in COVID-19. Sequencing used immunoSEQ multiplex PCR; TCRdb keeps in-frame clones, though not all of them. The sample contains under 85,000 clones, more than 80% of which appear only once. Sample: peripheral blood. Receptor source: an elderly man with acute or convalescent COVID-19. Each CDR3 is given with its conserved first and last residue. Each record gives: CDR3 protein, CDR3 DNA, D gene, clone size, V gene, J gene. The D gene is left open where the match is weak. Clone size is stated in some rows and not others, as once, few, many or a class when expanded.

CASSYAGTNYGYTF	TGTGCCAGCAGTTACGCAGGGACTAACTATGGCTACACCTTC	-	-	TRBV6-5	TRBJ1-2
CASSVKETQYF	TGCGCCAGCAGCGTTAAAGAGACCCAGTACTTC	-	-	TRBV5-1	TRBJ2-5
CASSRTSGGINEQYF	TGTGCCAGCAGCAGGACTAGCGGGGGGATCAACGAGCAGTACTTC	TRBD2	-	TRBV11-2	TRBJ2-7
CASSENTSGGETQYF	TGTGCCAGCAGTGAAAATACTAGCGGGGGCGAGACCCAGTACTTC	TRBD2	-	TRBV6-1	TRBJ2-5
CASRGSGRGTDTQYF	TGTGCCAGCAGGGGAAGCGGGAGGGGGACAGATACGCAGTATTTT	TRBD2	-	TRBV6-1	TRBJ2-3
CASSVEGAPGTGELFF	TGTGCCAGCAGTGTTGAGGGGGCGCCGGGCACCGGGGAGCTGTTTTTT	TRBD1	once	TRBV6-4	TRBJ2-2
CASLSGTEMNTEAFF	TGTGCCAGCCTTTCAGGGACAGAAATGAACACTGAAGCTTTCTTT	TRBD1	-	TRBV28	TRBJ1-1
CSVEDLTGYYGYTF	TGCAGCGTTGAAGACCTTACGGGGTACTATGGCTACACCTTC	-	few	TRBV29-1	TRBJ1-2
CASSWGDYSYEQYF	TGCGCCAGCAGCTGGGGGGACTACTCCTACGAGCAGTACTTC	TRBD2	-	TRBV5-1	TRBJ2-7
CASSLWVDSLSSYNEQFF	TGTGCCAGCAGTTTATGGGTCGACAGCCTAAGCTCCTACAATGAGCAGTTCTTC	-	-	TRBV28	TRBJ2-1
CSVAHGLYEQYF	TGCAGCGTCGCTCATGGGCTCTACGAGCAGTACTTC	-	once	TRBV29-1	TRBJ2-7
CASSPEEDTQYF	TGTGCCAGCTCACCAGAGGAAGATACGCAGTATTTT	-	-	TRBV18	TRBJ2-3
CASSVGLPSRYNEQFF	TGTGCCAGCAGCGTGGGACTCCCGTCGAGGTACAATGAGCAGTTCTTC	-	-	TRBV7-2	TRBJ2-1
CASSFSGIDYGYTF	TGTGCCAGCAGTTTCTCAGGGATCGACTATGGCTACACCTTC	-	-	TRBV28	TRBJ1-2
CASSLLAGGPADTQYF	TGCGCCAGCAGCTTACTAGCGGGAGGTCCCGCCGATACGCAGTATTTT	TRBD2	once	TRBV5-1	TRBJ2-3
CASRKGQGQGRDTQYF	TGTGCCAGCAGGAAGGGACAGGGTCAAGGAAGAGATACGCAGTATTTT	TRBD1	-	TRBV28	TRBJ2-3
CASSSHSGKRTDTQYF	TGTGCCAGCAGTTCACATAGCGGGAAACGCACAGATACGCAGTATTTT	TRBD2	-	TRBV27	TRBJ2-3
CASSVAEGRTSGGRSYNEQFF	TGTGCCAGCAGCGTAGCCGAGGGTAGGACTAGCGGGGGGCGGTCCTACAATGAGCAGTTCTTC	TRBD2	-	TRBV9	TRBJ2-1
CASSYGDSYGYTF	TGTGCCAGCAGTTACGGCGACAGCTATGGCTACACCTTC	-	few	TRBV6-5	TRBJ1-2
CASRGQGNSNIQYF	TGTGCCAGCAGGGGACAGGGAAACTCAAACATTCAGTACTTC	TRBD1	medium-sized	TRBV28	TRBJ2-4
CASSHRDRGRNEQFF	TGTGCCAGCAGTCACCGGGACAGGGGGCGGAATGAGCAGTTCTTC	TRBD1	-	TRBV27	TRBJ2-1
CASSPGGAGANYGYTF	TGTGCCAGCAGCCCTGGGGGCGCAGGGGCTAACTATGGCTACACCTTC	-	-	TRBV7-2	TRBJ1-2
CASSVQPSGANVLTF	TGTGCCAGCAGTGTACAGCCCTCTGGGGCCAACGTCCTGACTTTC	-	-	TRBV28	TRBJ2-6
CASRLAGSGGPGVNTQYF	TGTGCCAGCAGGCTCGCGGGATCGGGGGGGCCAGGGGTAAATACGCAGTATTTT	TRBD2	-	TRBV7-9	TRBJ2-3
CASTQTGDKYNEQFF	TGCGCCAGCACCCAGACAGGGGACAAATACAATGAGCAGTTCTTC	TRBD1	-	TRBV5-1	TRBJ2-1
CASSSRQELFF	TGTGCCAGCAGTTCAAGACAAGAACTGTTTTTT	-	-	TRBV12-3/TRBV12-4	TRBJ1-4
CSVEDSQGARRTDTQYF	TGCAGCGTTGAAGATTCCCAGGGGGCTAGAAGGACAGATACGCAGTATTTT	TRBD1	once	TRBV29-1	TRBJ2-3
CASSLGGGGASYNEQFF	TGTGCCAGCAGCTTAGGTGGCGGGGGGGCCTCCTACAATGAGCAGTTCTTC	TRBD2	-	TRBV7-8	TRBJ2-1
CASTPSSLRQGSGYGYTF	TGTGCCAGTACCCCATCCTCTTTACGACAGGGTAGTGGCTATGGCTACACCTTC	TRBD1	-	TRBV19	TRBJ1-2
CSVARGSGELFF	TGCAGCGTCGCCAGGGGGTCCGGGGAGCTGTTTTTT	TRBD1	-	TRBV29-1	TRBJ2-2
CASSSQGAGGGYTF	TGCGCCAGCAGCTCACAGGGGGCAGGAGGTGGCTACACCTTC	TRBD1	-	TRBV5-1	TRBJ1-2
CASSPAGRSYEQYF	TGTGCCAGCAGCCCCGCGGGTCGTTCCTACGAGCAGTACTTC	-	-	TRBV6-5	TRBJ2-7
CSVEKPGQDYGYTF	TGCAGCGTTGAAAAACCTGGACAGGACTATGGCTACACCTTC	TRBD1	once	TRBV29-1	TRBJ1-2
CASSQGTGWAETQYF	TGTGCCAGCAGCCAGGGGACAGGGTGGGCAGAGACCCAGTACTTC	TRBD1	-	TRBV11-3	TRBJ2-5
CASSPGQFTEQYF	TGTGCCAGCAGTCCGGGACAGTTCACCGAGCAGTACTTC	TRBD1	-	TRBV6-2/TRBV6-3	TRBJ2-7
CASSTEILAGGSYEQYF	TGCGCCAGCAGCACAGAGATACTAGCGGGGGGTTCCTACGAGCAGTACTTC	TRBD2	few	TRBV5-1	TRBJ2-7
CASSLVRGTTNEKLFF	TGTGCCAGCAGCTTAGTCAGGGGCACAACTAATGAAAAACTGTTTTTT	-	few	TRBV7-9	TRBJ1-4
CASSSTGGTGGTGELFF	TGTGCCAGCAGCTCCACAGGGGGGACAGGGGGCACCGGGGAGCTGTTTTTT	TRBD1	-	TRBV7-2	TRBJ2-2
CASSIPAGELFF	TGTGCCAGTAGTATACCGGCCGGGGAGCTGTTTTTT	-	-	TRBV19	TRBJ2-2
CASSAGVVYGYTF	TGTGCCAGCAGCGCAGGGGTGGTCTATGGCTACACCTTC	-	-	TRBV2	TRBJ1-2
CASSHARGDEQFF	TGTGCCAGCAGCCACGCCAGGGGGGACGAGCAGTTCTTC	-	-	TRBV11-3	TRBJ2-1
CASSLPYGYTF	TGTGCCAGCAGTCTTCCTTATGGCTACACCTTC	-	-	TRBV6-5	TRBJ1-2
CASSLVSRDSYSNQPQHF	TGTGCCAGCAGCTTAGTTTCTAGGGACAGCTATAGCAATCAGCCCCAGCATTTT	TRBD1	-	TRBV7-8	TRBJ1-5
CASSMGQGEQPQHF	TGTGCCAGCAGTATGGGACAGGGGGAACAGCCCCAGCATTTT	TRBD1	-	TRBV27	TRBJ1-5
CASSLDKSSGNTIYF	TGTGCCAGCAGTTTAGACAAGAGCTCTGGAAACACCATATATTTT	-	-	TRBV28	TRBJ1-3
CASSWTGSNQPQHF	TGTGCCAGCAGTTGGACAGGTAGCAATCAGCCCCAGCATTTT	TRBD1	-	TRBV6-5	TRBJ1-5